The next 25 T cell receptor beta chains were all read from a single sample in a study of CD8+ T cells in alopecia areata. Specified treatment: oral pan-JAK inhibitor, 5-10 mg twice daily. Extracted RNA was reverse transcribed into cDNA, the sequencing template. Using immunoSEQ multiplex PCR, the repertoire was profiled, and TCRdb retains in-frame clones only, with some absent. The sample holds more than 95,000 clones, 60% to 65% seen once. The sample was CD4+ T cells sorted from blood, taken at week 4, from a patient treated with tofacitinib. These receptors all come from a human donor with alopecia areata.

The CDR3 nucleotides read TGTGCCACCAGCAGAGATCCGCCTGGAGGGAGCCTGAGAAATTCACCCCTCCACTTT. Translated, it gives CATSRDPPGGSLRNSPLHF. The chain uses TRBV15 and TRBJ1-6, with unresolved D. Germline CDR1 LNHNV, CDR2 YYDKDF (reference sequence). The CDR3 runs 19 residues. With 0 bases removed from V and 7 bases from J, the gap between germline ends came to 22 bases.

The chain is built from TRBV29-1 and TRBJ2-3, with D perhaps TRBD2 (6 bases). The CDR3 covers 14 residues. The germline V and J ends were trimmed by 4 bases and 3 bases, with 14 bases remaining between them. Germline loops: CDR1 SQVTM, CDR2 ANQGSEA. The CDR3 loop reads CSVVGQGGTDTQYF. CDR3 nucleotide sequence: TGCAGCGTTGTAGGCCAGGGAGGTACAGATACGCAGTATTTT.

A single count supports this clone. The chain joins TRBV4-1 to TRBJ2-2; TRBD2 agrees at 9 bases. Germline assignment: CDR1 MGHRA and CDR2 YSYEKL. V dropped 5 bases and J dropped 5; count of bases not matched to a gene: 6. The CDR3 runs 15 residues. This CDR3 is CASSDSGSSTGELFF. CDR3 coding DNA: TGCGCCAGCAGCGATAGCGGGAGTTCGACCGGGGAGCTGTTTTTT.

The rearrangement uses TRBV5-4 and TRBJ1-6, with D uncertain. The germline V gene encodes CDR1 SGHNT and CDR2 YYREEE (reference sequence). V was cut by 4 bases and J by 6 bases, with 11 bases left in between. The CDR3 has 14 residues. CDR3 in DNA: TGTGCCAGCAGCATGACCGGAGGTAATTCACCCCTCCACTTT. Amino acids: CASSMTGGNSPLHF.

CDR3 in amino acids: CASGSQDSPNYGYTF. CDR3 nucleotides: TGTGCTAGTGGTTCCCAGGACAGTCCTAACTATGGCTACACCTTC. This chain joins TRBV12-5 and TRBJ1-2; tentative D call: TRBD1 (6 bases). Trimming took 4 bases from V and 0 from J, leaving 12 bases between them. CDR1 LGHNT and CDR2 FRNRAP come from the germline V gene. The CDR3 is 15 residues long.

The chain carries TRBV5-6 and TRBJ1-3; D uncertain. CDR3 size: 13 residues. CDR1 SGHDT and CDR2 YYEEEE come from the germline V gene. V lost 6 bases to trimming and J lost 3 bases, with 10 bases between them. CDR3 nucleotides: TGTGCCAGCATCCGGCAGGATGGAAACACCATATATTTT. Translated: CASIRQDGNTIYF.

The chain uses TRBV4-2 and TRBJ1-2, with D uncertain. CDR3 size: 15 residues. Germline V gene lookup returns CDR1 LGHNA and CDR2 YNFKEQ. Trimming shortened V by 0 bases and J by 3 bases, and 11 bases separated the two germline ends. The DNA for the CDR3 is TGTGCCAGCAGCCAAGAGAGCGGGAGACACTATGGCTACACCTTC. Amino acid sequence: CASSQESGRHYGYTF.

The chain recombines TRBV4-2 with TRBJ2-4; TRBD1 aligns across 9 bases. The CDR3 loop spans 16 amino acids. Trimming cost V 0 bases and J 6 bases; bases outside gene matches: 6. CDR1 and CDR2 (germline): LGHNA, YNFKEQ. CDR3 DNA: TGTGCCAGCAGCCAAGAAACTTCGGACAGGGGAAACATTCAGTACTTC. Translated, it gives CASSQETSDRGNIQYF.

This clone was counted only a few times. This chain links TRBV4-1 with TRBJ2-5, with TRBD2 as a possible D gene (6 bases). Germline values: CDR1 MGHRA, CDR2 YSYEKL. Trimming removed 0 bases at V and 4 bases at J, with 18 bases between. The CDR3 is 17 residues long. The CDR3 nucleotides are TGCGCCAGCAGCCAAGATATGGGGGGAGGAGTGGGAGAGACCCAGTACTTC. Its translation: CASSQDMGGGVGETQYF.

The chain joins TRBV29-1 to TRBJ2-3, with TRBD1 identical over 9 bases. With 6 bases clipped from V and 6 bases from J, the junction kept 7 bases outside the gene matches. Germline assignment: CDR1 SQVTM and CDR2 ANQGSEA. This CDR3 has 13 amino acids. CDR3 region: CSVRDRARDTQYF. The CDR3 region has the DNA TGCAGCGTCCGGGACAGGGCTAGGGATACGCAGTATTTT.

This clone showed up just once. The V gene is TRBV30, the J gene TRBJ1-1; D is unresolved. Germline CDR1 is GTSNPN and CDR2 is SVGIG (reference sequence). The CDR3 spans 12 residues. V shed 6 bases and J shed 1 base, with 9 bases lying between them. The CDR3 DNA is TGTGCCTGTGGCCGGGGGAACACTGAAGCTTTCTTT. It specifies CACGRGNTEAFF.

This clone occurred a few times. Compared with germline, one end of the junction differs, possibly owing to a read error. The chain carries TRBV30 and TRBJ2-1, with a weak D call TRBD2 (6 bases). This CDR3 has 14 amino acids. Germline V gene data show CDR1 as GTSNPN and CDR2 as SVGIG (reference sequence). The CDR3 loop reads CAWSVREIYSEQFF. The CDR3, as DNA: TGTGCCTGGAGTGTCCGGGAGATCTACAGTGAGCAGTTCTTC.

This clone came up a few times. This chain links TRBV14 with TRBJ2-2, with D uncertain. V shed 6 bases and J shed 1 base, with 9 bases lying between them. This CDR3 is built from 14 residues. CDR1 and CDR2 from the germline V gene are SGHDN and FVKESK. CDR3 DNA: TGTGCCAGCAGGGACCGTCTGAACACCGGGGAGCTGTTTTTT. Translated, it gives CASRDRLNTGELFF.

The V gene is TRBV5-4, the J gene TRBJ2-7, with D unresolved. Germline CDR1 and CDR2: SGHNT and YYREEE (reference sequence). V was cut by 0 bases and J by 2 bases, with 3 bases left in between. This CDR3 spans 12 amino acids. CDR3 loop: CASSLVPYEQYF. Written as DNA, the CDR3 is TGTGCCAGCAGCTTGGTCCCCTACGAGCAGTACTTC.

V and J are TRBV29-1 and TRBJ2-5; D is unresolved. This CDR3 contains 12 residues. With 2 bases removed from V and 5 bases from J, the gap between germline ends came to 9 bases. CDR1 and CDR2 (germline): SQVTM, ANQGSEA. CDR3 sequence reads: CSVEMSGETQYF. The CDR3, as DNA: TGCAGCGTTGAAATGTCGGGTGAGACCCAGTACTTC.

V gene TRBV7-2 combines with J gene TRBJ2-2; no definite D call. This CDR3 has 16 residues. Trimming removed 2 bases at V and 1 base at J, with 11 bases between. In germline, CDR1 is SGHTA, CDR2 FQGNSA. This CDR3 reads CASSLLSVRNTGELFF. In DNA, the CDR3 is TGTGCCAGCAGCTTACTTTCCGTGAGGAACACCGGGGAGCTGTTTTTT.

This chain connects TRBV13 to TRBJ1-2, with TRBD1 matching 9 bases. CDR1 PRHDT and CDR2 FYEKMQ come from the germline V gene (reference sequence). This CDR3 has 16 amino acids. V trimming: 3 bases; J trimming: 2 bases; junction bases outside the gene matches: 7. The CDR3 loop is CASSFLPGTGNYGYTF. The CDR3 nucleotides read TGTGCCAGCAGCTTTCTCCCCGGGACAGGGAACTATGGCTACACCTTC.

This clone was seen more than once but under ten times. J is TRBJ2-3 and V is TRBV28, with 8 positions matching TRBD2. The ends lost 5 bases at V and 6 bases at J; junction bases unmatched: 16. This CDR3 is 17 amino acids long. Per germline, CDR1 MDHEN and CDR2 SYDVKM. CDR3 loop: CASSPLFRGRITDTQYF. As DNA, the CDR3 is TGTGCCAGCAGTCCCCTATTTCGCGGGAGGATAACTGATACGCAGTATTTT.

In its sample, this clone was seen once. The DNA of the CDR3 is TGCGCCAGCAGCTTCGACGTTCGCCAGACCCAGTACTTC. This codes for CASSFDVRQTQYF. The chain recombines TRBV5-1 with TRBJ2-5; no clear D gene. The CDR3 covers 13 residues. CDR1 and CDR2 (germline): SGHRS, YFSETQ. The V end was cut by 2 bases, the J end by 6 bases, with 11 bases between.

V gene TRBV4-1 combines with J gene TRBJ2-4; D remains ambiguous. Germline V gene data show CDR1 as MGHRA and CDR2 as YSYEKL. Trimming cost V 0 bases and J 0 bases, with 21 bases left between them. The CDR3 extends over 20 amino acids. The CDR3 region has the DNA TGCGCCAGCAGCCAAGATCGGTCTGGTGAAGTGGCGATAGCCAAAAACATTCAGTACTTC. It specifies CASSQDRSGEVAIAKNIQYF.

This clone was picked up a small number of times. The chain uses TRBV14 and TRBJ2-5, with a possible D match to TRBD1 (6 bases). Trimming pared 0 bases from V and 5 bases from J, leaving 16 bases between. The CDR3 covers 16 residues. Germline values: CDR1 SGHDN, CDR2 FVKESK. The CDR3 here is CASSQDVGQPTETQYF. The CDR3 region has the DNA TGTGCCAGCAGCCAAGATGTAGGACAGCCAACGGAGACCCAGTACTTC.

The V call is TRBV30, the J call TRBJ2-1; perhaps TRBD2 as D (5 bases). Trimming took off 0 bases at V and 7 bases at J, with 13 bases between the two ends. This CDR3 has 14 residues. CDR1 is GTSNPN, CDR2 SVGIG, per germline (reference sequence). CDR3 DNA: TGTGCCTGGAGTGTGGGTCTAGCAACGAATGAGCAGTTCTTC. It codes for CAWSVGLATNEQFF.

This sequence joins TRBV29-1 and TRBJ2-6; D possibly matches TRBD1 or TRBD2 (5 bases each). With 4 bases removed from V and 0 bases from J, the gap between germline ends came to 7 bases. Germline values: CDR1 SQVTM, CDR2 ANQGSEA. The CDR3 loop spans 14 amino acids. CDR3 residues: CSVGDPSGANVLTF. The CDR3 DNA follows: TGCAGCGTTGGGGACCCCTCTGGGGCCAACGTCCTGACTTTC.

The chain is built from TRBV4-1 and TRBJ2-1, with unresolved D. The CDR3 has 15 residues. Germline lookup yields CDR1 MGHRA and CDR2 YSYEKL. Trimming cost V 0 bases and J 0 bases, with 6 bases left between them. DNA for the CDR3: TGCGCCAGCAGCCAAGATACAGCCTCCTACAATGAGCAGTTCTTC. This sequence encodes CASSQDTASYNEQFF.

V gene TRBV4-3 combines with J gene TRBJ1-2; no clear D. This CDR3 has 14 amino acids. Trimming stripped 0 bases from V and 7 bases from J, with 12 bases between. Germline CDR1 is LGHNA and CDR2 is YSLEER. This chain's CDR3 is CASSQDIGQLGYTF. The CDR3 DNA follows: TGCGCCAGCAGCCAAGATATCGGGCAGCTTGGCTACACCTTC.